A selection of T cell receptor beta chains follows, all from one sample in a study of T cell changes during pregnancy in multiple sclerosis. Measured with immunoSEQ multiplex PCR; TCRdb has only the in-frame clones, and not every one. Of about 48,000 clones listed, over 80% are singletons. The source material was CD4+ T cells from peripheral blood mononuclear cells, sampled in the second trimester of pregnancy. These receptors were obtained from a female donor in good health, enrolled as a control in a pregnancy study. Each CDR3 is given without its conserved first and last residue.

ASSVGASGRSYNEQF,TRBV9
ASAELKTVGYGYT,TRBV28
ASSAGQGNQPQH,TRBV6-1
ASRGGLYNEQF,TRBV7-3
ASSQGHRGADEKLF,TRBV4-1
ASSHPYTSDRANSYNEQF,TRBV14
ASSQGDSPSTDTQY,TRBV14
ASRRGLAAYNEQF,TRBV4-3
ATLTGTGINQPQH,TRBV19
ASSLRGLANEKLF,TRBV28
ASSLLPQH,TRBV5-7
ASGGPTGGEKLF,TRBV27
ASSVGTSENNEQF,TRBV6-5
ASSLGLLAGELF,TRBV7-3
ASSRGGQTQETQY,TRBV5-1
ASRIGQAVSTEAF,TRBV2
ASSLHGLYNEQF,TRBV28
ASSITGQGSYGYT,TRBV19
ASSLASQGSYNEQF,TRBV7-9
ASRPTGVGEQY,TRBV6-5
ASSDPGTGGTDTQY,TRBV10-1
ASSERGYEQY,TRBV6-1
ASSLRGSAGNTIY,TRBV5-6
ASSLGRGETQY,TRBV4-2
ASSSLDRGMNTEAF,TRBV5-6
ASSIDVGSYEQY,TRBV19
ASSLSSGNTIY,TRBV19
ASSEQPLISGANVLT,TRBV11-3
ASSPRGPETQY,TRBV7-9
ASSLVTVQETQY,TRBV5-1
ASSHTDNTEAF,TRBV9
ASSFIGGSGNTIY,TRBV11-2
ASSLETAIAKNIQY,TRBV5-8
ASSIDSDEKLF,TRBV19
ASSTYRAMDSPLH,TRBV19
ASSLGGPGVIRNQPQH,TRBV7-2
ASSYQGGTEAF,TRBV27
ASSSSPLPDSKQF,TRBV9
ASSQGLAGTLGEQF,TRBV4-2
ASSLASPYNEQF,TRBV7-3
ASSQSGTSEYNEQF,TRBV16
ASSLDFAAVGGTDTQY,TRBV7-2
ASILLRASGREGVYEQF,TRBV7-2
SVQGNYGYT,TRBV29-1
ASSVQGLGTEAF,TRBV9
ASSSPGHGPTDTQY,TRBV28
ASSASGTALEAF,TRBV7-9
ASSPQGGGTHEQY,TRBV18
ASSSRTASYGYT,TRBV6-5
ASSQGSGLSYNEQF,TRBV4-3
ASSQQTGTTEAF,TRBV14
ASSQVRWGPGDTQY,TRBV14
ASSLGRPDQPQH,TRBV28
ASSLGFEQGNYGYT,TRBV13
ASRTGPQETQY,TRBV5-1
ASSLRGQTNNEQF,TRBV7-2
ASSELTSGSTGELF,TRBV2
ASSLSSGIAPGELF,TRBV5-1
ASFPGLALAGELF,TRBV6-1
ASSQETMGINQPQH,TRBV4-1